These 15 T cell receptor beta chains originate from one sample sequenced in a study of CD8 T cells in ankylosing spondylitis. Study-wide points: Made up of eight highly homologous variants, a TCR beta motif appeared characteristic of ankylosing spondylitis blood.

Using its own MiXCR run on the 5' RACE reads, TCRdb lists one record per CDR3 protein. The sample carries 800,000 to 900,000 distinct CDR3 sequences, 10% to 15% recorded once. Their target antigens are unknown. Sample: blood, either unsorted or a sorted T cell fraction (not recorded which). These receptors originate from a male donor with ankylosing spondylitis.

This clonotype was seen ten or more times. The V and J genes are TRBV5-1 and TRBJ2-5; 7 positions agree with TRBD2. This CDR3 comprises 15 residues. Germline trimming cut 5 bases from V and 3 bases from J; bases unmatched to any gene: 10. CDR1 SGHRS and CDR2 YFSETQ come from the germline V gene. The CDR3, as DNA: TGCGCCAGCAGGCTGGGGCCTCGGGGGGAAGAGACCCAGTACTTC. Translating gives CASRLGPRGEETQYF.

The rearrangement uses TRBV12-3 or TRBV12-4 and TRBJ2-1, with 9 bases matching TRBD1. V trimming: 3 bases; J trimming: 8 bases; junction bases outside the gene matches: 5. This CDR3 spans 14 amino acids. The CDR3 region has the DNA TGTGCCAGCAGTTTTGGGACAGGGCGGGATGAGCAGTTCTTC. This translates into CASSFGTGRDEQFF.

The chain has TRBV6-6 and TRBJ2-7, with D perhaps TRBD1 (6 bases). Germline V CDR1 and CDR2: MNHNY, SVGAGI (reference sequence). The ends were cut back, 7 bases at V and 1 base at J, with 11 bases in the middle. The CDR3 has 13 residues. The CDR3 sequence is CASNGRGSYEQYF. The DNA of the CDR3 is TGTGCCAGCAACGGCAGGGGTTCCTACGAGCAGTACTTC.

This clonotype was observed a handful of times. CDR3 DNA: TGCAGTGCTAGTGTCAGTCACAATGAGCAGTTCTTC. Translation gives CSASVSHNEQFF. This chain links TRBV20-1 with TRBJ2-1; D is ambiguous. The CDR3 consists of 12 residues. Germline V CDR1 and CDR2: DFQATT, SNEGSKA (reference sequence). V lost 3 bases to trimming and J lost 5 bases, with 8 bases between them.

This clonotype has only a few counts. DNA of the CDR3: TGTGCCAGCAGCTTGGGGTTTGGAGGGGCCTTAGGTTTTTACAATGAGCAGTTCTTC. It translates to CASSLGFGGALGFYNEQFF. The chain couples TRBV5-4 to TRBJ2-1, with D perhaps matching TRBD2 (6 bases). V was pared by 0 bases and J by 4 bases, with 23 bases between. This CDR3 has 19 amino acids. Germline values: CDR1 SGHNT, CDR2 YYREEE (reference sequence).

V and J are TRBV9 and TRBJ2-1; D unclear. CDR1 is SGDLS, CDR2 YYNGEE, per germline. This CDR3 has 14 residues. V lost 4 bases and J lost 0, with 8 bases in between. CDR3 protein: CASSYTTSYNEQFF. The CDR3 coding sequence is TGTGCCAGCAGCTACACCACCTCCTACAATGAGCAGTTCTTC.

The J gene is TRBJ1-5, the V gene TRBV7-2; D not resolved. Germline V lookup: CDR1 SGHTA, CDR2 FQGNSA. The CDR3 runs to 13 residues. V was cut by 2 bases and J by 7 bases, with 9 bases left in between. The CDR3 coding sequence is TGTGCCAGCAGCTTAATGGAAGCACAGCCCCAGCATTTT. Protein product: CASSLMEAQPQHF.

Notes on this clonotype: One end of the junction varies from germline; a read error may be responsible. The chain joins TRBV28 to TRBJ1-5; no clear D gene. The germline V gene has CDR1 MDHEN and CDR2 SYDVKM. The CDR3 length is 15 residues. CDR3 sequence (DNA): TGTGCCAGCAGTTTACTGGGGTTGAGCAATCAGCCCAAGCATTTT. This translates into CASSLLGLSNQPKHF. The variable domain in full, completed from reference TRBV28 and TRBJ1-5, reads DVKVTQSSRYLVKRTGEKVFLECVQDMDHENMFWYRQDPGLGLRLIYFSYDVKMKEKGDIPEGYSVSREKKERFSLILESASTNQTSMYLCASSLLGLSNQPKHFGDGTRLSIL.

Concerning this clonotype itself: At one boundary the junction diverges from the germline segment, which might be a read error. J is TRBJ2-5 and V is TRBV7-7; D gene unclear. Germline V gene sequence: CDR1 SSHAT, CDR2 FNYEAQ (reference sequence). The CDR3 is 14 amino acids. This CDR3 reads CASSPGGSPGTQYF. The CDR3 nucleotides are TGTGCTAGCAGCCCCGGCGGATCGCCAGGGACCCAGTACTTC.

The CDR3 sequence: CASSRIPTGSNTDTQYF. The CDR3 DNA reads as TGTGCCAGCAGCCGTATTCCGACAGGGTCAAACACAGATACGCAGTATTTT. V gene TRBV7-2 combines with J gene TRBJ2-3; 7 nucleotides match TRBD1. The trim removed 5 bases at V and 2 bases at J, leaving 13 bases unmatched. CDR1 and CDR2 (germline): SGHTA, FQGNSA. This CDR3 is 17 amino acids long.

The chain uses TRBV20-1 and TRBJ1-6; the D is unclear. V was clipped by 6 bases and J by 0 bases, with 12 bases between them. CDR3 length equals 15 residues. Germline V gene data show CDR1 as DFQATT and CDR2 as SNEGSKA (reference sequence). Here the CDR3 reads CSALGPTSYNSPLHF. The DNA of the CDR3 is TGCAGTGCCCTAGGTCCGACCTCCTATAATTCACCCCTCCACTTT.

This chain connects TRBV4-2 to TRBJ2-7; D is possibly TRBD1 (6 bases). The CDR3 consists of 19 residues. From germline, CDR1 is LGHNA and CDR2 YNFKEQ. V was shortened by 0 bases and J by 2 bases, with 23 bases between the two germline ends. The CDR3: CASSQEGLSGTSVPYEQYF. CDR3 in DNA: TGTGCCAGCAGCCAAGAAGGACTCTCCGGGACAAGTGTTCCCTACGAGCAGTACTTC.

The CDR3 loop reads CASSRPFRAKGPEAFF. The CDR3 coding sequence is TGTGCCAGCAGCCGACCATTCAGGGCGAAAGGACCTGAAGCTTTCTTT. The gene calls are TRBV11-2 and TRBJ1-1; possibly TRBD1 for D (5 bases). The V end was cut by 5 bases, the J end by 6 bases, with 22 bases between. The CDR3 is 16 amino acids. Germline lookup yields CDR1 SGHAT and CDR2 FQNNGV.

This clonotype was seen a few times. The chain combines TRBV20-1 with TRBJ2-5; no firm D call. This CDR3 has 10 amino acids. CDR1 is DFQATT and CDR2 is SNEGSKA in the germline V gene (reference sequence). Trimming pared 5 bases from V and 3 bases from J, leaving 4 bases between. The CDR3 protein is CSAYKETQYF. CDR3 nucleotides: TGCAGTGCTTACAAAGAGACCCAGTACTTC.

The rearrangement joins TRBV28 to TRBJ2-2; D is perhaps TRBD2 (5 bases). Trimming stripped 5 bases from V and 5 bases from J, with 15 bases between. CDR3 length: 15 amino acids. Germline V gene lookup returns CDR1 MDHEN and CDR2 SYDVKM. The CDR3 DNA sequence: TGTGCCAGCAGTCCCCCCCTAGCTGATACCGGGGAGCTGTTTTTT. Translated, it gives CASSPPLADTGELFF.